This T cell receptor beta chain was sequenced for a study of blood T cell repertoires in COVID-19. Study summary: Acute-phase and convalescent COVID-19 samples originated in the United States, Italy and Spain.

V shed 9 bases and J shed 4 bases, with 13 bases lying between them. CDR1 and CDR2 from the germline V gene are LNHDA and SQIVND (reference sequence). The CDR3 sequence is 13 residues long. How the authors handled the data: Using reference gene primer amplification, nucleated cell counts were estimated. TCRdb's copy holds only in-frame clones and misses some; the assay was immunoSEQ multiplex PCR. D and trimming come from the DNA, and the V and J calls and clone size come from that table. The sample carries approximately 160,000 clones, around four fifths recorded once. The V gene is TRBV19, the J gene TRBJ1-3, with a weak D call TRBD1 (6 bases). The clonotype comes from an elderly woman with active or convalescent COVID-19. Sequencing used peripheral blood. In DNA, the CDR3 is TGTGCCAGCCGGACAGATGGGGGAAACACCATATATTTT. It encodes CASRTDGGNTIYF.